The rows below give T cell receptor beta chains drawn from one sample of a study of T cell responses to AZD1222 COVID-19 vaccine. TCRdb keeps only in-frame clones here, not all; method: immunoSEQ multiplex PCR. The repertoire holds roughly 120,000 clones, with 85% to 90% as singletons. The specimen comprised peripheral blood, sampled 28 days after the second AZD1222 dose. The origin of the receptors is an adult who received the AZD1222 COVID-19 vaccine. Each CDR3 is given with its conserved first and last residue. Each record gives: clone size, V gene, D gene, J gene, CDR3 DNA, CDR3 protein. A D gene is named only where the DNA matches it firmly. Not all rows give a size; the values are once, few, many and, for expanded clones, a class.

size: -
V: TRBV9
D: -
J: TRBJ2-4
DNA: TGTGCCAGCAGCGTAGGGGGCCAGGGGAAAAACATTCAGTACTTC
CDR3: CASSVGGQGKNIQYF

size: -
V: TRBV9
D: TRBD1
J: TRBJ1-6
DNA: TGTGCCAGCAGCGTAGGGCCCCCTAGGGACAGATTACCCAATTCACCCCTCCACTTT
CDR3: CASSVGPPRDRLPNSPLHF

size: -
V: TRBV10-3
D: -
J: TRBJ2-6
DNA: TGTGCCATCAGTCCAGGCCAAGAGAGCTCTGGGGCCAACGTCCTGACTTTC
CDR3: CAISPGQESSGANVLTF

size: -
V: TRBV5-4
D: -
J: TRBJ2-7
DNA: TGTGCCAGCAGCTTGGGGCGGGTGCCCTCCTACGAGCAGTACTTC
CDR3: CASSLGRVPSYEQYF

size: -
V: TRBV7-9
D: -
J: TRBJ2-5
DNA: TGTGCCAGCAGCTTCCTCGGGGGAGAGACCCAGTACTTC
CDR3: CASSFLGGETQYF

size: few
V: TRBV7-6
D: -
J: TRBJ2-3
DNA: TGTGCCAGCAGCTTAGTTGGGTTCGGCACAGATACGCAGTATTTT
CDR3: CASSLVGFGTDTQYF

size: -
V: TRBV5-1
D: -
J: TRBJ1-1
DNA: TGCGCCAGCAGCTTCACAGTTTTGAACACTGAAGCTTTCTTT
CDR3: CASSFTVLNTEAFF

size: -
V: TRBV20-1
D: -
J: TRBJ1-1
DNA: TGCAGTGCTCTGGGGGCCACTGAAGCTTTCTTT
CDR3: CSALGATEAFF

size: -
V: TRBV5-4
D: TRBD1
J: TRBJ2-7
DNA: TGTGCCAGCAGCGTGACAGGGAACCACGAGCAGTACTTC
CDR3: CASSVTGNHEQYF

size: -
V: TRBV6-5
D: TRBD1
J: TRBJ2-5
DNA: TGTGCCGTGGCAGGGGGCATGGAGACCCAGTACTTC
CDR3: CAVAGGMETQYF

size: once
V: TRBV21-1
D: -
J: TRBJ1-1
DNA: TGTGCCAGCAGCAAAGACGGGAAAGGGTGCGACACTGAAGCTTTCTTT
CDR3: CASSKDGKGCDTEAFF

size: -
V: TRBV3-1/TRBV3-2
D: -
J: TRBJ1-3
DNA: TGTGCCAGCAGCCCGCCGGAGGTAGGGGGGGACACCATATATTTT
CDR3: CASSPPEVGGDTIYF

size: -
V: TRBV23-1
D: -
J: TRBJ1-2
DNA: TGCGCCAGCAGTCAGGGCAGGGTGGGCTATGGCTACACCTTC
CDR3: CASSQGRVGYGYTF

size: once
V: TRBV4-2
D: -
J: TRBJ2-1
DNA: TGTGCCAGCAGCCTTACGGGGGCCGTATCCTACAATGAGCAGTTCTTC
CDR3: CASSLTGAVSYNEQFF

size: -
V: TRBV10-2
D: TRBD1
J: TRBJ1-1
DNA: TGCGCCAGCAGTGGGTCCCCGGGACAGGGGGCGCACACTGAAGCTTTCTTT
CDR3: CASSGSPGQGAHTEAFF

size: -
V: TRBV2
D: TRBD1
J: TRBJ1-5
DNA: TGTGCCAGCAGTGAAGCGCTGGCAGGGGGCAGCAATCAGCCCCAGCATTTT
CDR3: CASSEALAGGSNQPQHF

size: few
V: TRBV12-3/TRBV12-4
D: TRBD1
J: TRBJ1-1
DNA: TGTGCCAGCAGTTTCGGGACAGGGGGCGAAGCTTTCTTT
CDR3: CASSFGTGGEAFF

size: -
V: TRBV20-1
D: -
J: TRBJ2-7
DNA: TGCAGTGCTAGTGGGGGGTTCACGGGGTACTTC
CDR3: CSASGGFTGYF

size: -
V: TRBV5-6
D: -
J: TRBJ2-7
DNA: TGTGCCAGCAGCGTCGGGCCTATCGAGCAGTACTTC
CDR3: CASSVGPIEQYF

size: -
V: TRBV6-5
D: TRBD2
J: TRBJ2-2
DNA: TGTGCCAGCAGGGGACTAGCGGGAGACACCGGGGAGCTGTTTTTT
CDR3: CASRGLAGDTGELFF

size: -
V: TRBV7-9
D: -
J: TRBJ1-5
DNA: TGTGCCAGCAGCTTACGGGGTCAGCCCCAGCATTTT
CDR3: CASSLRGQPQHF

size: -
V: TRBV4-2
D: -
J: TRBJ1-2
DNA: TGTGCCAGCAGCCAAGAGGGCAGGGCCCCGGGCTACACCTTC
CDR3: CASSQEGRAPGYTF

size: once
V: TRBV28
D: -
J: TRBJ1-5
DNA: TGTGCCAGCCTAAACAGGGACTTCAATCAGCCCCAGCATTTT
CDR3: CASLNRDFNQPQHF

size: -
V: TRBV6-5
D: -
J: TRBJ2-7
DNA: TGTGCCAGCAGTTACTCACAAGGACAGCGGGGCGAGCAGTACTTC
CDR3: CASSYSQGQRGEQYF

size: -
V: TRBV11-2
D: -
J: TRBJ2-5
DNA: TGTGCCAGCAGCATGGACCAAGAGACCCAGTACTTC
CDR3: CASSMDQETQYF

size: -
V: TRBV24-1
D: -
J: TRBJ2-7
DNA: TGTGCCACCGTGAATTCTGGCTCCTACGAGCAGTACTTC
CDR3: CATVNSGSYEQYF

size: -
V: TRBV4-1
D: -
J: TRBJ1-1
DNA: TGCGCCAGCAGCCGATCTATGGGGTTCACTGAAGCTTTCTTT
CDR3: CASSRSMGFTEAFF

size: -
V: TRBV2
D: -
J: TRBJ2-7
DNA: TGTGCCAGCAGTGAAGCGCCCTCGAGTTACGAGCAGTACTTC
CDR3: CASSEAPSSYEQYF

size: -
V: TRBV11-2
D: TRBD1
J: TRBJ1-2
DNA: TGTGCCAGCAGCTTAGCCGGACAGGGGGCAGGCTATGGCTACACCTTC
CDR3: CASSLAGQGAGYGYTF

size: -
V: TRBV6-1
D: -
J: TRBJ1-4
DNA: TGTGCCAGCAGTGAAGCGCCATGGCAGTCGGTCAGGGCCAGTGAAAAACTGTTTTTT
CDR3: CASSEAPWQSVRASEKLFF

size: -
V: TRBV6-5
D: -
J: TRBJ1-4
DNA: TGTGCCAGTAGGGGGACAACTAATGAAAAACTGTTTTTT
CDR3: CASRGTTNEKLFF

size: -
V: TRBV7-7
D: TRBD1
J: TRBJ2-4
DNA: TGTGCTAGCAGCTTAGAAGGACAGGGGCCAAACACTCAGTACTTC
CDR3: CASSLEGQGPNTQYF

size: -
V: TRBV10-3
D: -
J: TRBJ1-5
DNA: TGTGCCATCAGTGAGTCAGGTGGAGGGTTCGGTCAGCCCCAGCATTTT
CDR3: CAISESGGGFGQPQHF

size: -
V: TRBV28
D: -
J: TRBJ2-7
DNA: TGTGCCAGCATCATGTCAGGGGGGGTAGGGTACGAGCAGTACTTC
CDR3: CASIMSGGVGYEQYF

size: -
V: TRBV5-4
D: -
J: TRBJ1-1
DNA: TGTGCCAGCAGCTTGCCAGGGCTGGGGAACACTGAAGCTTTCTTT
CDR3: CASSLPGLGNTEAFF

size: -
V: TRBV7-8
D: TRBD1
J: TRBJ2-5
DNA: TGTGCCAGCAGCGTAATAACAGGGGAAGGGGAGACCCAGTACTTC
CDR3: CASSVITGEGETQYF